The 23 T cell receptor beta chains below were found in one sample sequenced in a study of T cell responses to AZD1222 COVID-19 vaccine. The protocol was immunoSEQ multiplex PCR, while the TCRdb copy is restricted to in-frame clones and leaves out a portion. Of around 84,000 clones detected, 80% to 90% appear once; the ten largest clones hold around 29%. This sample comprised peripheral blood, obtained on day 0 of AZD1222 vaccination. Receptor source: an adult in good health.

This rearrangement joins TRBV4-1 to TRBJ2-7; weak D call: TRBD2 (6 bases). The germline V and J ends were trimmed by 0 bases and 0 bases, with 12 bases remaining between them. CDR1 and CDR2 (germline): MGHRA, YSYEKL. This CDR3 region has 16 residues. In nucleotides, the CDR3 is TGCGCCAGCAGCCAAGAGGCCGGGGGTTTCTCCTACGAGCAGTACTTC. As protein: CASSQEAGGFSYEQYF.

The rearrangement links TRBV28 to TRBJ1-4; perhaps TRBD1 as D (6 bases). CDR1 is MDHEN, CDR2 SYDVKM, per germline. The ends were cut back, 3 bases at V and 4 bases at J, with 12 bases in the middle. This CDR3 comprises 15 residues. CDR3 nucleotides: TGTGCCAGCAGTTTTCGGGACACGATTAATGAAAAACTGTTTTTT. Encoded protein: CASSFRDTINEKLFF. The whole variable domain, remainder taken from reference TRBV28 and TRBJ1-4, is DVKVTQSSRYLVKRTGEKVFLECVQDMDHENMFWYRQDPGLGLRLIYFSYDVKMKEKGDIPEGYSVSREKKERFSLILESASTNQTSMYLCASSFRDTINEKLFFGSGTQLSVL.

The chain employs TRBV9 and TRBJ2-1; D possibly corresponds to TRBD2 (5 bases). CDR3 length: 13 residues. Germline assignment: CDR1 SGDLS and CDR2 YYNGEE. With 4 bases removed from V and 7 bases from J, the gap between germline ends came to 12 bases. This CDR3 is CASSPRTSNEQFF. Written as DNA, the CDR3 is TGTGCCAGCAGCCCACGGACTTCTAATGAGCAGTTCTTC.

The chain has TRBV13 and TRBJ2-1, with 7 bases that match TRBD2. V was pared by 2 bases and J by 1 base, with 11 bases of the junction left unmatched. CDR1 PRHDT and CDR2 FYEKMQ come from the germline V gene (reference sequence). The CDR3 has 18 residues. Here the CDR3 reads CASSLRDYRQFSYNEQFF. The CDR3 DNA is TGTGCCAGCAGCTTAAGGGACTACCGCCAATTTTCCTACAATGAGCAGTTCTTC.

This clone was counted once. This chain connects TRBV21-1 to TRBJ2-1; the table's D call, TRBD2, has no DNA check behind it. TRBV21-1 is given as a pseudogene. This CDR3 is 16 amino acids long. Here the CDR3 reads CASCGNSGSIAYEQFF. The CDR3 DNA reads as TGTGCCAGCTGCGGGAATAGCGGGAGTATCGCCTATGAGCAGTTCTTC.

The chain couples TRBV28 to TRBJ2-5, with D tentatively TRBD2 (6 bases). V lost 6 bases and J 5 bases, leaving 19 bases between the germline ends. The CDR3 sequence is 15 residues long. Germline V CDR1 and CDR2: MDHEN, SYDVKM. This CDR3 is CASRREGPSGETQYF. DNA for the CDR3: TGTGCCAGCAGGCGCGAGGGCCCAAGCGGGGAGACCCAGTACTTC.

The chain uses TRBV27 and TRBJ1-5, with 9 bases identical to TRBD1. The V segment lost 8 bases and the J segment 7 bases; nucleotides outside the gene matches: 15. Germline V CDR1 and CDR2: MNHEY, SMNVEV (reference sequence). The length of the CDR3 is 16 residues. This chain's CDR3 is CASQPGQGFGSQPQHF. CDR3 DNA sequence: TGTGCCAGCCAACCGGGACAGGGTTTTGGAAGCCAGCCCCAGCATTTT.

The genes are TRBV3-1 (or the pseudogene TRBV3-2) and TRBJ2-5; D may be TRBD2 (7 bases). There are 15 residues in the CDR3. Trimming took off 1 base at V and 6 bases at J, with 15 bases between the two ends. Germline loops: CDR1 LGHDT, CDR2 YNNKEL (reference sequence). As DNA, the CDR3 is TGTGCCAGCAGCCAAGTGGGGGGGCGTGGGAAGACCCAGTACTTC. Translated, it gives CASSQVGGRGKTQYF.

The chain recombines TRBV4-1 with TRBJ2-2; the D gene is possibly TRBD1 (6 bases). V gave up 5 bases and J gave up 6 bases, with 16 bases separating them. This CDR3 has 15 residues. Germline CDR1 reads MGHRA; CDR2 reads YSYEKL. The CDR3 DNA reads TGCGCCAGCAGCTCGAGCCACAGGGAGTCCGGGGAGCTGTTTTTT. This codes for CASSSSHRESGELFF.

This rearrangement joins TRBV11-2 to TRBJ2-3; 14 bases are shared with TRBD2. V was pared by 4 bases and J by 5 bases, with 11 bases of the junction left unmatched. Germline CDR1 reads SGHAT; CDR2 reads FQNNGV. The CDR3 spans 18 residues. For the CDR3, the DNA is TGTGCCAGCAGCTACCACTGGACTAGCGGGAGGAGGAGAGATACGCAGTATTTT. Its protein product is CASSYHWTSGRRRDTQYF. Supplemented by reference TRBV11-2 and TRBJ2-3, the full variable domain reads EAGVAQSPRYKIIEKRQSVAFWCNPISGHATLYWYQQILGQGPKLLIQFQNNGVVDDSQLPKDRFSAERLKGVDSTLKIQPAKLEDSAVYLCASSYHWTSGRRRDTQYFGPGTRLTVL.

Worth noting for this clone: Other DNA sequences in this specimen translate into the identical CDR3. The genes are TRBV28 and TRBJ2-3; the D call may be TRBD1 or TRBD2 (5 bases each). The CDR3 is 13 amino acids. Trimming took off 3 bases at V and 4 bases at J, with 8 bases between the two ends. CDR1 MDHEN and CDR2 SYDVKM come from the germline V gene. The CDR3 DNA sequence: TGTGCCAGCAGTTTCGAGGGGCCAGATACGCAGTATTTT. Amino acid sequence: CASSFEGPDTQYF. Together with reference TRBV28 and TRBJ2-3, the CDR3 gives the full variable domain: DVKVTQSSRYLVKRTGEKVFLECVQDMDHENMFWYRQDPGLGLRLIYFSYDVKMKEKGDIPEGYSVSREKKERFSLILESASTNQTSMYLCASSFEGPDTQYFGPGTRLTVL.

This clone was seen once. At one of its ends the junction is not consistent with the germline gene, which may arise from a read error. The chain links TRBV28 to TRBJ1-2; 7 bases agree with TRBD1. The CDR3 runs to 15 residues. CDR1 MDHEN and CDR2 SYDVKM come from the germline V gene. The CDR3 is CASSVQGRTNYGYTF. The CDR3, as DNA: TGTGCTAGCAGTGTACAGGGGAGAACTAACTATGGCTACACCTTC.

This chain connects TRBV27 to TRBJ1-6, with 8 nucleotides matching TRBD1. Germline V gene lookup returns CDR1 MNHEY and CDR2 SMNVEV (reference sequence). The ends lost 6 bases at V and 14 bases at J; junction bases unmatched: 12. The CDR3 contains 14 residues. CDR3 nucleotides: TGTGCCAGCAGGACCGGGACAGGAGTTGGCACCCTCCACTTT. Its translation is CASRTGTGVGTLHF.

The V gene is TRBV6-5, the J gene TRBJ2-1; 8 bases match TRBD2. The CDR3 has 13 amino acids. Germline V lookup: CDR1 MNHEY, CDR2 SVGAGI. Losses at the gene ends were 6 bases for V and 12 bases for J; bases not matched to a gene: 10. CDR3 nucleotide sequence: TGTGCCAGCAGCTCTTTTTCTACTAGCGGGCAGTTCTTC. Its translation is CASSSFSTSGQFF.

The chain recombines TRBV10-3 with TRBJ2-3; either TRBD1 or TRBD2 may fit D (5 bases each). The CDR3 contains 14 residues. Germline CDR1 reads ENHRY; CDR2 reads SYGVKD. With 7 bases removed from V and 8 bases from J, the gap between germline ends came to 19 bases. Here the CDR3 reads CAITDSGPTGTQYF. In DNA, the CDR3 is TGTGCCATCACCGACAGCGGACCCACGGGTACGCAGTATTTT.

V gene TRBV28 combines with J gene TRBJ2-3; no clear D. The germline V gene has CDR1 MDHEN and CDR2 SYDVKM. The CDR3 loop spans 12 amino acids. The germline V and J ends were trimmed by 1 base and 5 bases, with 4 bases remaining between them. The CDR3 region is CASSLLGDTQYF. The CDR3 DNA reads as TGTGCCAGCAGTTTATTAGGAGATACGCAGTATTTT.

The rearrangement uses TRBV28 and TRBJ1-5; D possibly corresponds to TRBD1 (6 bases). The CDR3 covers 15 residues. Trimming removed 6 bases at V and 6 bases at J, with 18 bases between. Germline V gives CDR1 MDHEN, CDR2 SYDVKM. DNA of the CDR3: TGTGCCAGCAGGCCATCACAGGGAGGGAGTCAGCCCCAGCATTTT. Translation: CASRPSQGGSQPQHF.

The gene calls are TRBV11-1 and TRBJ1-2; D not resolved. The CDR3 sequence is 12 residues long. Germline V gives CDR1 SGHAT, CDR2 FQDESV (reference sequence). The V and J ends lost 2 bases and 7 bases respectively, with 8 bases between them. The CDR3 protein is CASSLSGFGYTF. DNA for the CDR3: TGTGCCAGCAGCTTATCGGGGTTTGGCTACACCTTC. Full variable domain (missing parts from reference TRBV11-1 and TRBJ1-2): EAEVAQSPRYKITEKSQAVAFWCDPISGHATLYWYRQILGQGPELLVQFQDESVVDDSQLPKDRFSAERLKGVDSTLKIQPAELGDSAMYLCASSLSGFGYTFGSGTRLTVV.

A single count supports this clone. The sample carries other DNA sequences with the same CDR3. This rearrangement joins TRBV28 to TRBJ2-5; D is tentatively TRBD1 or TRBD2 (5 bases each). The germline V and J ends were trimmed by 6 bases and 4 bases, with 12 bases remaining between them. Germline assignment: CDR1 MDHEN and CDR2 SYDVKM. The CDR3 is 13 amino acids. CDR3 nucleotide sequence: TGTGCCAGCAGCTCGGGACCTAGAGAGACCCAGTACTTC. Its translation: CASSSGPRETQYF.

For the CDR3, the DNA is TGTGCCAGTAGTATAGCCACCTCTCTGGGGGGCCATGGCTACACCTTC. This codes for CASSIATSLGGHGYTF. The chain links TRBV19 to TRBJ1-2, with D tentatively TRBD1 (6 bases). The CDR3 spans 16 residues. Trimming pared 1 base from V and 6 bases from J, leaving 18 bases between. The V gene's germline CDR1 is LNHDA and CDR2 SQIVND (reference sequence).

The chain uses TRBV9 and TRBJ2-3; TRBD2 agrees at 9 bases. Trimming took 2 bases from V and 1 from J; bases not matched to a gene: 8. This CDR3 has 17 amino acids. The V gene's germline CDR1 is SGDLS and CDR2 YYNGEE. The CDR3 nucleotides are TGTGCCAGCAGCGTCACAGTTAGCGGGAGAGGCACAGATACGCAGTATTTT. It yields the protein CASSVTVSGRGTDTQYF.

This chain joins TRBV9 and TRBJ2-5; 8 positions match TRBD1. This CDR3 region has 16 residues. The junction had 13 bases not matched to a gene; V was cut back by 4 bases and J by 5 bases. The germline gives CDR1 SGDLS, CDR2 YYNGEE. This chain's CDR3 is CASSFRGQGVWETQYF. The CDR3 DNA reads TGTGCCAGCAGCTTCAGAGGACAGGGAGTTTGGGAGACCCAGTACTTC.

J is TRBJ1-5 and V is TRBV2, with 10 bases aligning to TRBD1. CDR3 length: 15 amino acids. Germline CDR1 SNHLY, CDR2 FYNNEI. The V and J ends lost 4 bases and 3 bases, in that order; junction bases with no gene match: 3. The CDR3 reads CASSGTGGVNQPQHF. CDR3 nucleotides: TGTGCCAGCAGTGGGACAGGGGGGGTCAATCAGCCCCAGCATTTT.